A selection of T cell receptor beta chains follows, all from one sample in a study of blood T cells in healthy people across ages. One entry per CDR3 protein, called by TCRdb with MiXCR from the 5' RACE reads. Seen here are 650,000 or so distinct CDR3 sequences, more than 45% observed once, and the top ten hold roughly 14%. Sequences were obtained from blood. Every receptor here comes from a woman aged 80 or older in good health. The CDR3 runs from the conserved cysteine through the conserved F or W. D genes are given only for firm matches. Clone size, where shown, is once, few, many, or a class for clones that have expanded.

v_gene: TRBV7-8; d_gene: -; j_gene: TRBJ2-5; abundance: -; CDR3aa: CASSLGRQGYETQYF; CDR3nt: TGTGCCAGCAGCTTAGGTCGGCAGGGATATGAGACCCAGTACTTC
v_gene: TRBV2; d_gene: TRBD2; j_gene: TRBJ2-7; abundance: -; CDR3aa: CASGSGRINEQYF; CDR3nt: TGTGCCAGCGGTAGCGGGAGGATCAATGAGCAGTACTTC
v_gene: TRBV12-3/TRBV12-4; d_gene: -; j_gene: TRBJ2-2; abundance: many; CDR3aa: CASSFGQNTGELFF; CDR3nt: TGTGCCAGCAGTTTCGGACAGAACACCGGGGAGCTGTTTTTT
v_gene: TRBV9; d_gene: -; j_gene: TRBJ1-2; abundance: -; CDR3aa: CASSVESGHRKGGYTF; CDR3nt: TGTGCCAGCAGCGTAGAATCCGGACACCGCAAGGGTGGCTACACCTTC
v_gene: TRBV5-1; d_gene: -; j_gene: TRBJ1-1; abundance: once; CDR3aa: CASSLALVGITEAFF; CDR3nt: TGCGCCAGCAGCTTGGCCCTGGTAGGAATTACTGAAGCTTTCTTT
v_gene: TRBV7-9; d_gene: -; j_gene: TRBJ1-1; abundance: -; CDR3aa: CASRQERSTEAFF; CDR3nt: TGTGCCAGCAGACAGGAGCGGAGCACTGAAGCTTTCTTT
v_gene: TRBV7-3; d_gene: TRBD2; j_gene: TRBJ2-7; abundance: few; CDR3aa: CASSMGLAGEQYF; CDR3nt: TGTGCCAGCAGCATGGGACTAGCGGGCGAGCAGTACTTC
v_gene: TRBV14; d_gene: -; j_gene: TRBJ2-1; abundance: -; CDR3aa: CASSQVYGQHSYNEQFF; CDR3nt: TGTGCCAGCAGCCAAGTTTATGGGCAGCACTCATACAATGAGCAGTTCTTC
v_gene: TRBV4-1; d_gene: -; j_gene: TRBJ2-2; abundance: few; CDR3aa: CASSHRLVNTGELFF; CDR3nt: TGCGCCAGCAGCCACCGACTAGTCAACACCGGGGAGCTGTTTTTT
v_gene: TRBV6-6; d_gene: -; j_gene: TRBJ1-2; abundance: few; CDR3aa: CASSYSSGPYGYTF; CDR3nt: TGTGCCAGCAGTTACTCCTCAGGGCCCTATGGCTACACCTTC
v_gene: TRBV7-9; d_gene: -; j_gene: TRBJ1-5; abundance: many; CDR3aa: CASSLARGISNQPQHF; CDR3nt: TGTGCCAGCAGCTTAGCGCGAGGAATAAGCAATCAGCCCCAGCATTTT
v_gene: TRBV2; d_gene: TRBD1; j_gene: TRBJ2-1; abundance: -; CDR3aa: CASRGTGEMRCEQFF; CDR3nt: TGTGCCAGCAGGGGGACAGGGGAAATGCGCTGTGAGCAGTTCTTC
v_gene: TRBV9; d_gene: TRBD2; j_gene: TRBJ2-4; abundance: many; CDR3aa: CASSVDISGVAKNIQYF; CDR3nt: TGTGCCAGCAGCGTAGATATCAGCGGGGTAGCCAAAAACATTCAGTACTTC